The next 29 T cell receptor beta chains were all read from a single sample in a study of blood T cell repertoires in COVID-19. Method: immunoSEQ multiplex PCR; TCRdb's copy keeps in-frame clones and lacks some. Of about 80,000 clones in the sample, about 80% were seen once. The sample comprised peripheral blood. Receptors originate from a woman aged 40 to 50 with active or convalescent COVID-19.

This rearrangement joins TRBV4-1 to TRBJ2-4, with 7 bases identical to TRBD1. CDR1 and CDR2 (germline): MGHRA, YSYEKL. The CDR3 has 15 amino acids. J lost 4 bases, V lost 0 bases, and 3 bases had no gene match. In DNA, the CDR3 is TGCGCCAGCAGCCAAGACGGGACAGCTAAAAACATTCAGTACTTC. It is translated as CASSQDGTAKNIQYF.

J is TRBJ1-2 and V is TRBV10-3; 7 nucleotides align to TRBD1. The trim removed 11 bases at V and 8 bases at J, leaving 11 bases unmatched. Germline CDR1 and CDR2: ENHRY and SYGVKD. The CDR3 runs to 12 residues. The CDR3 loop is CAALQGDRGYTF. The CDR3 nucleotides read TGTGCCGCTCTTCAGGGGGATCGCGGCTACACCTTC.

The V gene is TRBV12-3 or TRBV12-4, the J gene TRBJ1-5; D is undetermined. The V gene lost 4 bases and the J gene lost 2 bases, with 6 bases spanning the gap. CDR3 length equals 13 residues. The CDR3 loop is CASSSQRNQPQHF. The CDR3 DNA reads TGTGCCAGCAGTTCACAGCGCAATCAGCCCCAGCATTTT.

The J gene is TRBJ2-5, the V gene TRBV11-2; 7 bases fit TRBD1. The CDR3 is made up of 14 amino acids. Germline CDR1 reads SGHAT; CDR2 reads FQNNGV. J lost 4 bases, V lost 2 bases, and 4 bases had no gene match. The CDR3 spells CASSLRGPIETQYF. As DNA, the CDR3 is TGTGCCAGCAGCTTAAGGGGGCCGATAGAGACCCAGTACTTC.

J is TRBJ1-2 and V is TRBV28; D is unresolved. V was pared by 1 base and J by 8 bases, with 17 bases between. Germline V gene data show CDR1 as MDHEN and CDR2 as SYDVKM. This CDR3 contains 15 residues. CDR3 sequence: CASSLFVPRGKGYTF. CDR3 in DNA: TGTGCCAGCAGTTTATTCGTCCCGCGAGGGAAGGGCTACACCTTC.

CDR3 residues: CASSYSIYWGLAGYTDTQYF. The CDR3 DNA sequence: TGTGCCAGCAGTTACTCGATCTACTGGGGACTAGCGGGATACACAGATACGCAGTATTTT. This chain joins TRBV6-2 or TRBV6-3 and TRBJ2-3; 13 nucleotides agree with TRBD2. V was pared by 0 bases and J by 2 bases, with 11 bases of the junction left unmatched. Germline V gene data show CDR1 as MNHEY and CDR2 as SVGEGT. This CDR3 spans 20 amino acids.

The chain carries TRBV18 and TRBJ2-3; 7 bases fit TRBD1. This CDR3 is built from 13 residues. The V gene's germline CDR1 is KGHSH and CDR2 LQKENI. The ends lost 4 bases at V and 4 bases at J; junction bases unmatched: 2. The CDR3 DNA reads as TGTGCCAGCTCACGACAGGGATCAGATACGCAGTATTTT. This gives the protein CASSRQGSDTQYF. Drawing the rest from reference TRBV18 and TRBJ2-3, the complete variable domain is NAGVMQNPRHLVRRRGQEARLRCSPMKGHSHVYWYRQLPEEGLKFMVYLQKENIIDESGMPKERFSAEFPKEGPSILRIQQVVRGDSAAYFCASSRQGSDTQYFGPGTRLTVL.

This sequence joins TRBV3-1 (or the pseudogene TRBV3-2) and TRBJ2-3; 10 bases match TRBD2. The J segment lost 1 base and the V segment lost 4 bases, leaving 2 bases of the junction unmatched. This CDR3 is 15 amino acids long. Germline V CDR1 and CDR2: LGHDT, YNNKEL (reference sequence). CDR3: CASSPGTSGTDTQYF. The DNA of the CDR3 is TGTGCCAGCAGCCCCGGGACTAGCGGCACAGATACGCAGTATTTT.

V gene TRBV19 combines with J gene TRBJ1-2, with unresolved D. The V gene lost 3 bases and the J gene lost 2 bases, with 7 bases spanning the gap. This CDR3 is built from 13 residues. The germline V gene encodes CDR1 LNHDA and CDR2 SQIVND (reference sequence). The CDR3 spells CASSIDMNYGYTF. CDR3 nucleotide sequence: TGTGCCAGTAGTATCGACATGAACTATGGCTACACCTTC.

This clone was detected once. The chain uses TRBV27 and TRBJ1-6; D ambiguous. Trimming removed 4 bases at V and 9 bases at J, with 7 bases between. Looked up from germline, CDR1 is MNHEY and CDR2 is SMNVEV (reference sequence). This CDR3 is 12 amino acids long. The CDR3 nucleotides are TGTGCCAGCAGTTCCCTTAGTTCACCCCTCCACTTT. Translation gives CASSSLSSPLHF.

The chain combines TRBV27 with TRBJ2-2; D remains unclear. Germline assignment: CDR1 MNHEY and CDR2 SMNVEV (reference sequence). V dropped 1 base and J dropped 6 bases, with 12 bases sitting between them. This CDR3 region has 15 residues. CDR3 nucleotides: TGTGCCAGCAGTTTATTCCGGGTAGCCGCCGGGGAGCTGTTTTTT. Protein product: CASSLFRVAAGELFF.

A single count supports this clone. V gene TRBV6-2 or TRBV6-3 combines with J gene TRBJ1-5; 7 nucleotides match TRBD1. The CDR3 extends over 15 amino acids. CDR1 and CDR2 from the germline V gene are MNHEY and SVGEGT. After removal of 2 bases from V and 6 bases from J, the junction contained 7 bases not matched to a gene. The DNA of the CDR3 is TGTGCCAGCAGTTACCTAGGGGGCGACGCTCAGCCCCAGCATTTT. Translating gives CASSYLGGDAQPQHF.

The genes are TRBV6-4 and TRBJ1-4, with D perhaps TRBD1 (5 bases). Germline V lookup: CDR1 MRHNA, CDR2 SNTAGT. The CDR3 runs 14 residues. V was trimmed by 6 bases and J by 11 bases, leaving 19 bases between them. The CDR3 loop is CASSPLGGGGKLFF. CDR3 DNA sequence: TGTGCCAGCAGCCCGCTCGGGGGAGGCGGTAAACTGTTTTTT.

J is TRBJ2-3 and V is TRBV7-7; 9 bases fit TRBD1. After removal of 5 bases from V and 4 bases from J, the junction contained 4 bases not matched to a gene. The V gene's germline CDR1 is SSHAT and CDR2 FNYEAQ (reference sequence). CDR3 length equals 14 residues. Here the CDR3 reads CASSLGQGADTQYF. The CDR3, as DNA: TGTGCCAGCAGCCTGGGACAGGGTGCAGATACGCAGTATTTT.

The chain recombines TRBV5-6 with TRBJ2-7; tentatively, D is TRBD2 (6 bases). This CDR3 has 13 amino acids. The V and J ends lost 4 bases and 3 bases respectively, with 11 bases between them. Germline CDR1 and CDR2: SGHDT and YYEEEE. For the CDR3, the DNA is TGTGCCAGCAGCAAGGAGGGAAACTACGAGCAGTACTTC. Amino acid sequence: CASSKEGNYEQYF.

This chain's CDR3 is CATSDRGLEVTDTQYF. Written as DNA, the CDR3 is TGTGCCACCAGTGACAGGGGACTAGAAGTCACAGATACGCAGTATTTT. V gene TRBV24-1 combines with J gene TRBJ2-3, with TRBD2 identical over 8 bases. Germline V gene data show CDR1 as KGHDR and CDR2 as SFDVKD. This CDR3 comprises 16 residues. Trimming removed 4 bases from V and 2 bases from J; junction bases left unmatched: 7.

The CDR3 spells CASSEYKGPGLRETQYF. In DNA, the CDR3 is TGTGCCAGCAGTGAATATAAGGGGCCAGGCCTAAGGGAGACCCAGTACTTC. The chain carries TRBV25-1 and TRBJ2-5; tentatively, D is TRBD1 (5 bases). The germline CDR1 and CDR2 sequences are MGHDK and SYGVNS. Deletions cut 0 bases from V and 5 bases from J, with 19 bases between. The CDR3 is made up of 17 amino acids.

This clone was observed a single time. The chain links TRBV19 to TRBJ2-3; perhaps TRBD1 as D (6 bases). V was clipped by 6 bases and J by 0 bases, with 19 bases between them. This CDR3 spans 17 amino acids. The germline V gene encodes CDR1 LNHDA and CDR2 SQIVND (reference sequence). CDR3 amino acids: CASSPTQGSSSTDTQYF. CDR3 bases: TGTGCCAGTAGCCCAACACAGGGTTCTTCTAGCACAGATACGCAGTATTTT.

The chain carries TRBV5-1 and TRBJ2-1, with 8 positions matching TRBD1. Trimming cost V 4 bases and J 7 bases; bases outside gene matches: 7. CDR1 and CDR2 (germline): SGHRS, YFSETQ. This CDR3 contains 14 residues. The CDR3 region is CASSPQQGANEQFF. CDR3 nucleotides: TGCGCCAGCAGCCCCCAGCAGGGGGCGAATGAGCAGTTCTTC.

V gene TRBV28 combines with J gene TRBJ2-3; a weak D match, TRBD1 (6 bases). Trimming shortened V by 6 bases and J by 8 bases, and 12 bases separated the two germline ends. Germline CDR1 and CDR2: MDHEN and SYDVKM. The CDR3 spans 12 residues. CDR3: CASRGTGSTQYF. The CDR3 region has the DNA TGTGCCAGCAGGGGAACAGGGAGTACGCAGTATTTT.

The CDR3 DNA is TGTGCCAGCTCACCGGGTACAGGGGCTGGGGCCAACGTCCTGACTTTC. This codes for CASSPGTGAGANVLTF. The genes are TRBV18 and TRBJ2-6; TRBD1 matches at 7 bases. Per the germline V gene, CDR1 is KGHSH and CDR2 is LQKENI. Germline trimming cut 3 bases from V and 2 bases from J; bases unmatched to any gene: 4. The CDR3 consists of 16 residues.

The rearrangement joins TRBV6-2 or TRBV6-3 to TRBJ2-7; perhaps TRBD1 as D (6 bases). Germline lookup yields CDR1 MNHEY and CDR2 SVGEGT. The V and J ends lost 2 bases and 0 bases respectively, with 11 bases between them. The CDR3 consists of 15 residues. The CDR3 spells CASSYPGTNSYEQYF. In nucleotides, the CDR3 is TGTGCCAGCAGTTACCCCGGGACAAACTCCTACGAGCAGTACTTC.

The CDR3 sequence: CASSLRLQGASNYGYTF. The CDR3 bases are TGTGCCAGCAGCTTACGCTTGCAGGGGGCTTCTAACTATGGCTACACCTTC. This chain uses TRBV13 with TRBJ1-2; 8 bases align to TRBD1. The CDR3 loop spans 17 amino acids. The V and J ends lost 2 bases and 0 bases, in that order; junction bases with no gene match: 8. CDR1 PRHDT and CDR2 FYEKMQ come from the germline V gene (reference sequence).

A single count supports this clone. The V and J genes are TRBV4-3 and TRBJ2-7, with D possibly TRBD1 on 5 matching bases. CDR3 length equals 13 residues. V was trimmed by 0 bases and J by 5 bases, leaving 8 bases between them. The germline CDR1 and CDR2 sequences are LGHNA and YSLEER. The CDR3 loop is CASSQEAGNEQYF. The CDR3, as DNA: TGCGCCAGCAGCCAAGAGGCAGGGAACGAGCAGTACTTC.

This clone was counted a single time. The chain uses TRBV4-3 and TRBJ1-4; possibly TRBD1 for D (5 bases). Germline values: CDR1 LGHNA, CDR2 YSLEER. This CDR3 has 17 amino acids. Trimming shortened V by 1 base and J by 0 bases, and 12 bases separated the two germline ends. The CDR3 nucleotides are TGCGCCAGCAGCCAAGCTTCAGGGCAGGCAACTAATGAAAAACTGTTTTTT. This gives the protein CASSQASGQATNEKLFF.

This chain links TRBV5-1 with TRBJ2-5, with 9 bases matching TRBD2. J was trimmed by 4 bases and V by 0 bases; bases with no gene match: 4. CDR3 length: 15 amino acids. Per the germline V gene, CDR1 is SGHRS and CDR2 is YFSETQ. The CDR3 DNA reads TGCGCCAGCAGCTTGGTAGCGGGAGTGGGAGAGACCCAGTACTTC. It translates to CASSLVAGVGETQYF.

The chain joins TRBV6-4 to TRBJ2-3; 7 bases fit TRBD2. V shed 6 bases, J shed 0 bases, and the junction held 3 bases outside the gene matches. The CDR3 extends over 14 amino acids. Germline V gives CDR1 MRHNA, CDR2 SNTAGT. The CDR3 DNA reads TGTGCCAGCAGCCCGGGACTAAGCACAGATACGCAGTATTTT. Amino acids: CASSPGLSTDTQYF.

The V gene is TRBV10-2, the J gene TRBJ1-2; D is perhaps TRBD1 (6 bases). The CDR3 extends over 13 amino acids. Trimming stripped 8 bases from V and 2 bases from J, with 12 bases between. Germline V gives CDR1 WSHSY, CDR2 SAAADI. The DNA of the CDR3 is TGCGCCAGCGGAACGGGACAAAACTATGGCTACACCTTC. Its translation is CASGTGQNYGYTF.

The V gene is TRBV19, the J gene TRBJ2-3, with 12 bases that match TRBD2. The germline CDR1 and CDR2 sequences are LNHDA and SQIVND (reference sequence). With 7 bases clipped from V and 4 bases from J, the junction kept 6 bases outside the gene matches. The CDR3 has 15 residues. The CDR3: CASKGLAGIPDTQYF. CDR3 bases: TGTGCCAGTAAGGGACTAGCGGGCATACCAGATACGCAGTATTTT.